The 3 T cell receptor beta chains given below trace back to one sample, sequenced in a study of blood T cell repertoires in COVID-19. Measured with immunoSEQ multiplex PCR; TCRdb has only the in-frame clones, and not every one. The sample includes around 99,000 clones, around 90% of them seen just once. The sequenced material came from peripheral blood. The receptors shown here come from a man aged 35 to 55 with active or convalescent COVID-19.

The chain links TRBV11-3 to TRBJ2-2; the match to TRBD1 covers 11 bases. From germline, CDR1 is SGHNT and CDR2 YENEEA. The junction had 2 bases not matched to a gene; V was cut back by 2 bases and J by 6 bases. This CDR3 region has 15 residues. For the CDR3, the DNA is TGTGCCAGCAGCTTATGGGGACAGGGGGCCGGGGAGCTGTTTTTT. As protein: CASSLWGQGAGELFF.

This rearrangement joins TRBV7-3 to TRBJ1-1; the D gene is possibly TRBD1 (6 bases). Germline loops: CDR1 SGHTA, CDR2 FQGTGA. Trimming removed 4 bases from V and 6 bases from J, with 12 bases in between. The CDR3 runs to 13 residues. The CDR3: CASSSNAGAEAFF. The DNA for the CDR3 is TGTGCCAGCAGCTCAAACGCAGGGGCTGAAGCTTTCTTT.

This chain connects TRBV7-9 to TRBJ1-3; 7 bases match TRBD1. CDR1 is SEHNR and CDR2 is FQNEAQ in the germline V gene (reference sequence). This CDR3 is 16 amino acids long. V dropped 5 bases and J dropped 3; count of bases not matched to a gene: 10. Here the CDR3 reads CASSLVSGTVGNTIYF. The CDR3 DNA sequence: TGTGCCAGCAGCCTCGTCTCCGGGACAGTTGGAAACACCATATATTTT.